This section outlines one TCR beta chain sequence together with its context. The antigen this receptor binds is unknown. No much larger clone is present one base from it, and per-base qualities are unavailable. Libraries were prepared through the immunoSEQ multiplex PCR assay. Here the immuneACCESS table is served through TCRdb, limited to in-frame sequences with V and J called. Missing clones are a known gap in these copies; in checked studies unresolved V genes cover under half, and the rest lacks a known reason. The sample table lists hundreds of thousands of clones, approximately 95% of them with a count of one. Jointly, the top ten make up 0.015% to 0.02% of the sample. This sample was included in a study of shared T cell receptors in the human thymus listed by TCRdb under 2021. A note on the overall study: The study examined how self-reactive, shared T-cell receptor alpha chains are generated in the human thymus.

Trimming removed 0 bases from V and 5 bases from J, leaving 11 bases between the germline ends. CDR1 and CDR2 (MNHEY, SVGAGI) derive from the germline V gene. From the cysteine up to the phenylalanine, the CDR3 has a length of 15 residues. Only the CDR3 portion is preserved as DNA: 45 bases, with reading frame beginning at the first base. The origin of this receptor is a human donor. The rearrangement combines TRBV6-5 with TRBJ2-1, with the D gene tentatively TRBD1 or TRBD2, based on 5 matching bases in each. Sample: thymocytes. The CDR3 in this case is CASSYSRATDNEQFF. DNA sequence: TGTGCCAGCAGTTACTCGAGGGCGACAGACAATGAGCAGTTCTTC.